This T cell receptor beta chain was recorded in a study of T cells in Graves' hyperthyroidism and ophthalmopathy. Findings of the study overall: Ophthalmopathy cases were set apart from stable hyperthyroidism by a 13 V-J model.

Criteria for exclusion of patients were uncontrolled infection, other autoimmune disease, pregnancy or lactation. Amplification of TCR beta CDR3 regions used RNA as the template. The HTBI set primed first-round TCR CDR3 RT-PCR. MiXCR was run by TCRdb on the multiplex PCR reads, yielding one entry per CDR3 protein. The sample lists about 660,000 distinct CDR3 sequences; just under 45% were seen once. Germline lookup yields CDR1 SGHVS and CDR2 FQNEAQ. This CDR3 region has 12 residues. As regards this clonotype: Antigen: not known. Mismatch with germline at one junction end may stem from a read error.

This rearrangement joins TRBV7-8 to TRBJ2-6, with unresolved D. This clonotype originated in an adult man with Graves' disease, either hyperthyroidism or ophthalmopathy (not recorded which). Sequencing used peripheral blood or thyroid tissue (not recorded which). CDR3 amino acids: CASSRSGGTEAF. CDR3 coding DNA: TGTGCCAGCAGCCGATCGGGCGGCACTGAAGCTTTC.